The T cell receptor beta chain under discussion was sequenced for a study of cytomegalovirus exposure and HLA in healthy donors. Germline loops: CDR1 GTSNPN, CDR2 SVGIG (reference sequence). Deletions cut 3 bases from V and 1 base from J, with 21 bases between. There are 18 residues in the CDR3. Findings of the study overall: The only immune exposure information that was available was CMV serostatus.

As regards this clone: Its specificity is not known.

This PCR relied on a set of 60 Vbeta primers and 13 Jbeta primers. Produced via immunoSEQ multiplex PCR; TCRdb's table is partial and in-frame only. The table records about 160,000 clones, 65% to 80% of them present only once. The clonotype comes from a man in his forties in good health and CMV-seronegative. This chain connects TRBV30 to TRBJ2-2; tentatively, D is TRBD1 (6 bases). Input material: PBMCs. The CDR3 region has the DNA TGTGCCTGGAGGGCTGGGCTTGGTGGCAGGGGGAACACCGGGGAGCTGTTTTTT. Translated: CAWRAGLGGRGNTGELFF.